This T cell receptor (beta chain) was recovered during a study of molecular identifiers for immune sequencing clone quantification. Looking at the study overall: Replicates involved a five-way split of RNA from around 20,000 or 100,000 naive CD8 cells, with sequencing of four.

This clonotype was seen at least ten times. Its target is unknown. Trimming shortened V by 6 bases and J by 0 bases, and 12 bases separated the two germline ends. This CDR3 comprises 15 residues. Study-level results: Even with some 990,000 naive cells present, spiked Jurkat TCR RNA from one cell was reportedly detectable.

From the PCR reads, TCRdb called clonotypes with MiXCR, one entry per CDR3 protein. This table has about 500,000 distinct CDR3 sequences, under 30% appearing once. J is TRBJ1-3 and V is TRBV23-1; no reliable D call. TRBV23-1 is noted as an ORF with a role that remains uncertain. This TCR was recovered from a human donor in good health. Some libraries in this study had Jurkat cell RNA spiked in. The source material was naive CD8+ T cells from blood, with Jurkat cell RNA spiked in. The subset denotes: FACS-sorted CD8+CD4-CCR7+CD45RA+ naive T cells. In DNA form, the CDR3 reads TGCGCCAGCAGCCGTGCCGGGGTCTCTGGAAACACCATATATTTT. Translated: CASSRAGVSGNTIYF.